This TCR beta chain was recovered during a study of metastatic and nonmetastatic thyroid tumors (dated by TCRdb to 2018 to 2021). Broadly, across the study: Repertoires from peripheral blood and from tumor or nodule tissue samples of malignant and benign thyroid patients were compared. Paper-wide results and their limitations: In both blood and tumor samples, malignant tumors were reported to have significantly higher TCR beta diversity than benign nodules.

The germline V gene provides CDR1 SGHRS and CDR2 YFSETQ. V has 2 bases trimmed and J has 5 bases trimmed; junction bases matching no gene number 7. The CDR3, from cysteine to phenylalanine, totals 15 residues. The DNA shown is the 45-base CDR3, in frame from base 1. No patient had received any treatment before thyroid surgery. Using T-cell receptor beta sequencing, the study looked back at clinical samples from patients collected from about 2011 to 2019. This clone came up many times. Which antigen it targets is not known. No quality values exist for individual bases; no much larger clone is one base distant. Library generation was performed with PCR. Sequencer: Illumina HiSeq 4000. High-throughput sequencing was used to profile the TCR beta-chain CDR3 region of each patient. The paper's data handling went like this. The researchers built a classifier to tell apart papillary thyroid cancer patients with distant metastasis, based on CDR3 differences among clinicopathological groups. To measure repertoire diversity the researchers used the Shannon index, while the Morisita-Horn index served to gauge how similar the tumor and blood repertoires were. Using fastp trimming at Q25 and MiXCR clonotype assembly, TCRdb reanalyzed the public sequencing data and kept in-frame beta chains. The V and J calls follow TCRdb's processing rather than the paper's. The sample table shows roughly 34,000 clones, and 21% are seen once. The ten biggest clones cover approximately 3% of the sample.

The rearranged segments are TRBV5-1 and TRBJ1-1; 9 nucleotides in the junction match TRBD1. This clonotype originated in a male donor with papillary thyroid cancer or a benign thyroid nodule (not recorded which). Some clones in this sample may be carry-over from other donors' samples. Material for sequencing was tumor tissue. The CDR3 reads as follows: CASSFRPGQGTEAFF. The DNA reads TGCGCCAGCAGCTTTCGACCGGGACAGGGAACTGAAGCTTTCTTT.